A selection of T cell receptor beta chains follows, all from one sample in a study of T cell changes during pregnancy in multiple sclerosis. Sequencing was performed with immunoSEQ multiplex PCR; in TCRdb, only in-frame clones are kept and a portion is missing. The sample holds around 70,000 clones, approximately 92% seen once. Here the sequenced sample was peripheral blood, taken before pregnancy. All receptors derive from a female donor with multiple sclerosis, enrolled in a pregnancy study. CDR3s include the opening cysteine and the closing phenylalanine or tryptophan. The order of the fields is CDR3 protein, CDR3 DNA, D gene, clone size, V gene, J gene. A D gene is named only where the DNA matches it firmly. A row's size may be missing; if present it is once, few, many or a size class.

cdr3_aa: CASNTRGTGVNTGELFF; cdr3_nt: TGTGCCAGCAACACCAGAGGGACAGGGGTGAACACCGGGGAGCTGTTTTTT; d_call: TRBD1; clone_size: NA; v_call: TRBV5-4; j_call: TRBJ2-2
cdr3_aa: CASSRTSGQETQYF; cdr3_nt: TGCGCCAGCAGTCGTACTAGCGGCCAAGAGACCCAGTACTTC; d_call: TRBD2; clone_size: NA; v_call: TRBV4-3; j_call: TRBJ2-5
cdr3_aa: CASSLVERVNTQYF; cdr3_nt: TGTGCCAGCAGCTTAGTGGAGCGGGTCAATACGCAGTATTTT; d_call: NA; clone_size: NA; v_call: TRBV7-9; j_call: TRBJ2-3
cdr3_aa: CASSDRGPSGYTF; cdr3_nt: TGCGCCAGCAGTGACAGGGGCCCCTCTGGCTACACCTTC; d_call: NA; clone_size: NA; v_call: TRBV10-2; j_call: TRBJ1-2
cdr3_aa: CASRDGLPTYNEQFF; cdr3_nt: TGTGCCAGCAGGGACGGACTACCAACGTACAATGAGCAGTTCTTC; d_call: NA; clone_size: NA; v_call: TRBV28; j_call: TRBJ2-1
cdr3_aa: CASSLGGRMNEQFF; cdr3_nt: TGTGCCAGCAGCTTGGGGGGGAGGATGAATGAGCAGTTCTTC; d_call: NA; clone_size: NA; v_call: TRBV5-8; j_call: TRBJ2-1
cdr3_aa: CASSQDGQGLQRAGYTF; cdr3_nt: TGTGCCAGCAGCCAAGACGGGCAGGGACTTCAGCGTGCTGGCTACACCTTC; d_call: NA; clone_size: NA; v_call: TRBV14; j_call: TRBJ1-2
cdr3_aa: CASSLGQGGSNQPQHF; cdr3_nt: TGTGCCAGCAGTTTGGGACAGGGAGGCAGCAATCAGCCCCAGCATTTT; d_call: TRBD1; clone_size: NA; v_call: TRBV6-5; j_call: TRBJ1-5
cdr3_aa: CASSHDDRSGANVLTF; cdr3_nt: TGTGCCAGCAGCCATGACGACAGATCTGGGGCCAACGTCCTGACTTTC; d_call: NA; clone_size: NA; v_call: TRBV4-2; j_call: TRBJ2-6
cdr3_aa: CASGGLAGTSPYEQYF; cdr3_nt: TGTGCCAGCGGAGGACTAGCGGGTACCAGCCCATACGAGCAGTACTTC; d_call: TRBD2; clone_size: NA; v_call: TRBV2; j_call: TRBJ2-7
cdr3_aa: CASSVAGDGWADTQYF; cdr3_nt: TGTGCCAGCAGCGTAGCGGGGGACGGGTGGGCAGATACGCAGTATTTT; d_call: NA; clone_size: once; v_call: TRBV9; j_call: TRBJ2-3
cdr3_aa: CASSTGTSGIRYEQYF; cdr3_nt: TGTGCCAGCAGCACCGGGACTAGCGGGATTCGATACGAGCAGTACTTC; d_call: TRBD2; clone_size: NA; v_call: TRBV7-2; j_call: TRBJ2-7
cdr3_aa: CASSLVSALFTDTQYF; cdr3_nt: TGTGCCAGCAGTTTAGTTAGCGCATTATTCACAGATACGCAGTATTTT; d_call: NA; clone_size: NA; v_call: TRBV27; j_call: TRBJ2-3
cdr3_aa: CASSDAGLGAQHF; cdr3_nt: TGTGCCAGCAGTGACGCGGGGTTGGGGGCCCAGCATTTT; d_call: NA; clone_size: NA; v_call: TRBV6-1; j_call: TRBJ1-5
cdr3_aa: CASSYSGGSNEQFF; cdr3_nt: TGTGCCAGCAGTTACTCAGGAGGATCCAATGAGCAGTTCTTC; d_call: NA; clone_size: NA; v_call: TRBV6-5; j_call: TRBJ2-1
cdr3_aa: CASGPTHRLLGEQYF; cdr3_nt: TGTGCTAGTGGCCCGACCCACAGGCTCCTGGGGGAGCAGTACTTC; d_call: NA; clone_size: NA; v_call: TRBV12-5; j_call: TRBJ2-7
cdr3_aa: CASSDDPTGPNGYTF; cdr3_nt: TGTGCCAGCAGCGATGATCCGACAGGCCCTAATGGCTACACCTTC; d_call: NA; clone_size: NA; v_call: TRBV7-3; j_call: TRBJ1-2
cdr3_aa: CASSSDGGSYNEQFF; cdr3_nt: TGTGCCAGCAGCTCCGACGGGGGCTCCTACAATGAGCAGTTCTTC; d_call: NA; clone_size: NA; v_call: TRBV7-9; j_call: TRBJ2-1
cdr3_aa: CASTRLAGEENEQFF; cdr3_nt: TGTGCCAGCACCCGACTAGCGGGAGAGGAAAATGAGCAGTTCTTC; d_call: TRBD2; clone_size: NA; v_call: TRBV27; j_call: TRBJ2-1
cdr3_aa: CATSRIPSGRNLYEQYF; cdr3_nt: TGTGCCACCAGCAGAATTCCTAGCGGGAGAAATCTTTACGAGCAGTACTTC; d_call: TRBD2; clone_size: NA; v_call: TRBV15; j_call: TRBJ2-7
cdr3_aa: CASSYTASIISEQYF; cdr3_nt: TGTGCCAGCAGTTACACGGCTAGCATCATTTCCGAGCAGTACTTC; d_call: NA; clone_size: NA; v_call: TRBV6-5; j_call: TRBJ2-7
cdr3_aa: CASSYEGAGANVLTF; cdr3_nt: TGTGCCAGCAGTTACGAGGGGGCTGGGGCCAACGTCCTGACTTTC; d_call: NA; clone_size: many; v_call: TRBV6-6; j_call: TRBJ2-6
cdr3_aa: CASSLAPGAANEQFF; cdr3_nt: TGTGCCAGCAGCTTGGCTCCAGGGGCGGCGAATGAGCAGTTCTTC; d_call: NA; clone_size: NA; v_call: TRBV5-4; j_call: TRBJ2-1
cdr3_aa: CASSVGPPYNEQFF; cdr3_nt: TGTGCCAGCAGCGTAGGGCCTCCTTACAATGAGCAGTTCTTC; d_call: NA; clone_size: NA; v_call: TRBV9; j_call: TRBJ2-1
cdr3_aa: CASSLNFRTDANTGELFF; cdr3_nt: TGTGCCAGCAGCTTAAATTTCCGGACTGACGCGAACACCGGGGAGCTGTTTTTT; d_call: NA; clone_size: NA; v_call: TRBV7-2; j_call: TRBJ2-2
cdr3_aa: CAVAARGGSVGELFF; cdr3_nt: TGTGCCGTCGCCGCTAGGGGGGGCTCGGTCGGGGAGCTGTTTTTT; d_call: NA; clone_size: NA; v_call: TRBV19; j_call: TRBJ2-2
cdr3_aa: CASSPLTGLTDTQYF; cdr3_nt: TGTGCCAGTAGTCCATTGACAGGGCTAACAGATACGCAGTATTTT; d_call: TRBD1; clone_size: NA; v_call: TRBV19; j_call: TRBJ2-3
cdr3_aa: CASSLSGPTFF; cdr3_nt: TGTGCCAGCAGCTTAAGCGGCCCCACGTTCTTC; d_call: NA; clone_size: NA; v_call: TRBV7-9; j_call: TRBJ2-1
cdr3_aa: CASARLAERTDTQYF; cdr3_nt: TGTGCCAGCGCCCGACTAGCGGAACGCACAGATACGCAGTATTTT; d_call: TRBD2; clone_size: NA; v_call: TRBV6-1; j_call: TRBJ2-3
cdr3_aa: CASATRGGPDEQYF; cdr3_nt: TGTGCCAGTGCCACACGGGGAGGGCCCGACGAGCAGTACTTC; d_call: TRBD2; clone_size: NA; v_call: TRBV19; j_call: TRBJ2-7
cdr3_aa: CASSVGGSSSYEQYF; cdr3_nt: TGTGCCAGCAGTGTTGGGGGGTCTAGCTCCTACGAGCAGTACTTC; d_call: NA; clone_size: NA; v_call: TRBV2; j_call: TRBJ2-7
cdr3_aa: CASRTGTGATGELFF; cdr3_nt: TGTGCCAGTAGAACCGGGACAGGGGCAACCGGGGAGCTGTTTTTT; d_call: TRBD1; clone_size: NA; v_call: TRBV19; j_call: TRBJ2-2
cdr3_aa: CSVEDRSASGRAYEQYF; cdr3_nt: TGCAGCGTTGAAGATCGATCGGCTAGCGGGAGGGCCTACGAGCAGTACTTC; d_call: TRBD2; clone_size: NA; v_call: TRBV29-1; j_call: TRBJ2-7
cdr3_aa: CASSEQGTGYYEQYF; cdr3_nt: TGTGCCAGCAGTGAGCAGGGGACAGGGTACTACGAGCAGTACTTC; d_call: TRBD1; clone_size: NA; v_call: TRBV2; j_call: TRBJ2-7
cdr3_aa: CASSQDGTSGYNEQFF; cdr3_nt: TGTGCCAGCAGCCAAGATGGGACTAGCGGGTACAATGAGCAGTTCTTC; d_call: TRBD2; clone_size: many; v_call: TRBV4-2; j_call: TRBJ2-1
cdr3_aa: CASRREVTDTQYF; cdr3_nt: TGTGCCAGCAGGCGGGAGGTCACAGATACGCAGTATTTT; d_call: TRBD2; clone_size: NA; v_call: TRBV6-4; j_call: TRBJ2-3
cdr3_aa: CASSLGGSSDEQFF; cdr3_nt: TGTGCCAGCAGCTTAGGCGGGAGCTCGGATGAGCAGTTCTTC; d_call: TRBD2; clone_size: once; v_call: TRBV11-3; j_call: TRBJ2-1
cdr3_aa: CASSLAGGQGGETQYF; cdr3_nt: TGTGCCAGCAGCTTGGCTGGGGGACAGGGGGGCGAGACCCAGTACTTC; d_call: TRBD1; clone_size: NA; v_call: TRBV11-3; j_call: TRBJ2-5
cdr3_aa: CSVEAGGLSAGELFF; cdr3_nt: TGCAGCGTTGAAGCGGGAGGATTATCAGCCGGGGAGCTGTTTTTT; d_call: TRBD2; clone_size: NA; v_call: TRBV29-1; j_call: TRBJ2-2
cdr3_aa: CASRPQGAYEQYF; cdr3_nt: TGTGCCAGCAGACCACAGGGGGCCTACGAGCAGTACTTC; d_call: TRBD1; clone_size: NA; v_call: TRBV7-9; j_call: TRBJ2-7
cdr3_aa: CSVGLGSGDRSQETQYF; cdr3_nt: TGCAGCGTTGGCCTCGGGAGCGGGGACAGGTCGCAAGAGACCCAGTACTTC; d_call: NA; clone_size: NA; v_call: TRBV29-1; j_call: TRBJ2-5
cdr3_aa: CASSMFVGAGGELFF; cdr3_nt: TGTGCCAGCAGCATGTTCGTTGGGGCAGGCGGGGAGCTGTTTTTT; d_call: NA; clone_size: NA; v_call: TRBV7-8; j_call: TRBJ2-2
cdr3_aa: CASSLSEREFPYNEQFF; cdr3_nt: TGTGCCAGCAGCTTATCGGAGCGGGAGTTCCCCTACAATGAGCAGTTCTTC; d_call: TRBD2; clone_size: NA; v_call: TRBV7-2; j_call: TRBJ2-1
cdr3_aa: CASSQVLTSGRGDTQYF; cdr3_nt: TGCGCCAGCAGCCAAGTCCTCACTAGCGGGAGGGGTGATACGCAGTATTTT; d_call: TRBD2; clone_size: once; v_call: TRBV4-3; j_call: TRBJ2-3
cdr3_aa: CASSRDSNTGELFF; cdr3_nt: TGTGCCAGCTCGCGGGACAGCAACACCGGGGAGCTGTTTTTT; d_call: NA; clone_size: NA; v_call: TRBV18; j_call: TRBJ2-2
cdr3_aa: CASSGQRDKGRVQETQYF; cdr3_nt: TGTGCCAGCAGTGGCCAACGGGACAAGGGTCGAGTACAAGAGACCCAGTACTTC; d_call: NA; clone_size: NA; v_call: TRBV6-4; j_call: TRBJ2-5
cdr3_aa: CSVPSSGDRGYHEQFF; cdr3_nt: TGCAGCGTTCCATCTAGTGGGGACAGGGGATACCATGAGCAGTTCTTC; d_call: TRBD1; clone_size: NA; v_call: TRBV29-1; j_call: TRBJ2-1
cdr3_aa: CASRTQNQPQHF; cdr3_nt: TGTGCCAGTAGAACACAAAATCAGCCCCAGCATTTT; d_call: NA; clone_size: few; v_call: TRBV19; j_call: TRBJ1-5
cdr3_aa: CASSQGGYNEQFF; cdr3_nt: TGTGCCAGTAGCCAGGGGGGTTACAATGAGCAGTTCTTC; d_call: NA; clone_size: NA; v_call: TRBV19; j_call: TRBJ2-1
cdr3_aa: CASSESKAGGEYF; cdr3_nt: TGCGCCAGCAGTGAGTCGAAGGCAGGAGGCGAGTACTTC; d_call: NA; clone_size: NA; v_call: TRBV10-2; j_call: TRBJ2-7
cdr3_aa: CASSREGGLSGANVLTF; cdr3_nt: TGTGCCAGCAGTCGGGAGGGTGGGTTATCGGGGGCCAACGTCCTGACTTTC; d_call: TRBD2; clone_size: NA; v_call: TRBV25-1; j_call: TRBJ2-6
cdr3_aa: CASSLVQGLGTDTQYF; cdr3_nt: TGTGCCAGCAGCTTAGTCCAGGGGTTGGGCACAGATACGCAGTATTTT; d_call: NA; clone_size: medium-sized; v_call: TRBV11-3; j_call: TRBJ2-3
cdr3_aa: CASSLGSGAEAFF; cdr3_nt: TGTGCCAGCAGCTTAGGGTCGGGGGCTGAAGCTTTCTTT; d_call: NA; clone_size: NA; v_call: TRBV7-2; j_call: TRBJ1-1
cdr3_aa: CASSYPVGLDYGYTF; cdr3_nt: TGTGCCAGCAGTTACCCGGTGGGGCTGGACTATGGCTACACCTTC; d_call: NA; clone_size: NA; v_call: TRBV6-6; j_call: TRBJ1-2
cdr3_aa: CATSSFLAGGGETQYF; cdr3_nt: TGTGCCACCAGCAGCTTTCTAGCGGGAGGGGGAGAGACCCAGTACTTC; d_call: TRBD2; clone_size: NA; v_call: TRBV15; j_call: TRBJ2-5
cdr3_aa: CASSELGRTEAFF; cdr3_nt: TGTGCCAGCAGTGAATTAGGGAGGACTGAAGCTTTCTTT; d_call: NA; clone_size: NA; v_call: TRBV2; j_call: TRBJ1-1
cdr3_aa: CASKSGSSPYEQYF; cdr3_nt: TGTGCCTCGAAGAGCGGGAGTAGTCCGTACGAGCAGTACTTC; d_call: TRBD2; clone_size: NA; v_call: TRBV10-3; j_call: TRBJ2-7
cdr3_aa: CSVQPGSDTQYF; cdr3_nt: TGCAGCGTTCAGCCAGGGTCGGATACGCAGTATTTT; d_call: NA; clone_size: once; v_call: TRBV29-1; j_call: TRBJ2-3
cdr3_aa: CASNLRGPGTDTQYF; cdr3_nt: TGTGCCAGCAACCTCCGAGGGCCAGGCACAGATACGCAGTATTTT; d_call: NA; clone_size: NA; v_call: TRBV7-2; j_call: TRBJ2-3